This record looks at one TCR beta chain sequence and its context. The antigen is undetermined. The data belong to a study of blood T cells in healthy people across ages. Regarding the study as a whole: TCR beta diversity correlated strongly with naive T cell percentage.

Alongside a J-beta primer mix, a sample-barcoded 5' primer served in a second PCR lasting 7 to 11 cycles. TCRdb re-called the 5' RACE reads through MiXCR, storing one row per CDR3 protein. Of some 800,000 distinct CDR3 sequences listed, just under 25% were seen once; the top ten hold approximately 3.7%. This same sample was also part of a study on T cells of mothers and their children. This second report adds: A few healthy Caucasian mothers, along with their six children, were the donors. The TCR beta CDR3 read count exceeded 9.5 million for each mother and was 2.5 million to 3 million for each child. T cell clones that were persistent and microchimeric went undetected.

Sequencing was carried out using blood. The TCR originated in a boy between 10 and 17 years old in good health.

The CDR3 here is CASSMLSSGGDEQFF. CDR3 sequence (DNA): TGTGCCAGCAGTATGCTGTCTTCCGGGGGGGATGAGCAGTTCTTC. The rearrangement links TRBV28 to TRBJ2-5, with 8 bases lining up with TRBD2. The last part of the DNA fits TRBJ2-1 better; the J call may be wrong. The CDR3 runs to 15 residues. The germline V gene has CDR1 MDHEN and CDR2 SYDVKM.